Detailed here is one T cell receptor (beta chain). In TCRdb, the 5' RACE reads were re-called with MiXCR into one record per CDR3 protein. The sample gives about 430,000 distinct CDR3 sequences, approximately 19% of which show up once; roughly a fifth is in the top ten. The data derive from a study of T-cell memory formation after mild COVID-19. This CDR3 has 14 amino acids. The V end lost 1 base, the J end lost 7 bases, and 12 bases lay between the germline ends. Germline loops: CDR1 LGHDT, CDR2 YNNKEL (reference sequence). Material for sequencing was PBMCs or a T cell subset sorted from them (not recorded which). The TCR originated in a man aged 18 to 35 who had mild COVID-19 (a few samples of this study predate the infection). Cell type and time point are not known. V usage is TRBV3-1 and J usage is TRBJ2-3, with a possible D match to TRBD2 (5 bases). The CDR3 spells CASSQASDSYTQYF. The CDR3 nucleotides are TGTGCCAGCAGCCAAGCATCGGACTCCTATACGCAGTATTTT.